This TCR beta chain was found in a study of T cell changes during pregnancy in multiple sclerosis. The CDR3 spans 15 residues. Germline V lookup: CDR1 SGHTA, CDR2 FQGNSA. Trimming stripped 1 base from V and 0 bases from J, with 10 bases between. Only in-frame clones appear in the TCRdb table, and some are missing; sequencing was by immunoSEQ multiplex PCR. The table shows tens of thousands of clones, with approximately 90% occurring only once. Sequenced here: peripheral blood, sampled in the first trimester of pregnancy. This chain joins TRBV7-2 and TRBJ2-7; D is undetermined. The origin of this receptor is a female donor in good health, enrolled as a control in a pregnancy study. CDR3 residues: CASSLDPSSSYEQYF. CDR3 DNA sequence: TGTGCCAGCAGCTTAGACCCGTCGAGCTCCTACGAGCAGTACTTC.